These T cell receptor beta chains were read from a single sample in a study of blood T cells in healthy people across ages. TCRdb analysed the 5' RACE reads with MiXCR anew, one entry per CDR3 protein. The table shows around 800,000 distinct CDR3 sequences, with about a quarter occurring only once. This sample was also put to use in a study of T cells of mothers and their children.

The sample consisted of blood. These receptors were taken from a boy between 10 and 17 years old in good health. The CDR3 runs from the conserved cysteine through the conserved F or W. The order of the fields is J gene, D gene, V gene, clone size, CDR3 protein, CDR3 DNA. D genes are given only for firm matches. The size field is filled for only some rows; it gives once, few, many or a size class.

>TRBJ2-2|TRBD1|TRBV7-3|.
CASSLTGQGRVGTGELFF
TGTGCCAGCAGCTTAACAGGACAGGGGAGGGTCGGCACCGGGGAGCTGTTTTTT
>TRBJ2-3|.|TRBV11-2|.
CASSLARQPSTDTQYF
TGTGCCAGCAGCTTAGCCCGGCAGCCTAGCACAGATACGCAGTATTTT
>TRBJ1-2|.|TRBV24-1|.
CATSADYYGYTF
TGTGCCACCTCGGCAGATTACTATGGCTACACCTTC
>TRBJ1-1|.|TRBV14|.
CASSQPGRPRAFF
TGTGCCAGCAGCCAGCCGGGACGCCCACGAGCTTTCTTT
>TRBJ2-3|TRBD1|TRBV12-3/TRBV12-4|.
CASSPTGTDTGTQYF
TGTGCCAGCAGTCCCACGGGGACAGACACAGGTACGCAGTATTTT
>TRBJ1-2|.|TRBV28|.
CASSFKLYGYTF
TGTGCCAGCAGTTTCAAGCTCTATGGCTACACCTTC
>TRBJ2-1|.|TRBV5-1|few
CASSLRTGVPYNEQFF
TGCGCCAGCAGCTTGCGGACGGGGGTCCCCTACAATGAGCAGTTCTTC
>TRBJ1-2|TRBD1|TRBV5-1|.
CASNIGQGNYGYTF
TGCGCCAGCAACATAGGACAGGGGAACTATGGCTACACCTTC
>TRBJ1-1|.|TRBV27|.
CATRAGFRLAEAFF
TGTGCCACCAGGGCCGGCTTTCGGCTCGCTGAAGCTTTCTTT
>TRBJ2-5|TRBD2|TRBV6-5|.
CASSTGGYQQETQYF
TGTGCCAGCAGTACGGGGGGTTATCAGCAAGAGACCCAGTACTTC
>TRBJ2-5|TRBD2|TRBV19|few
CASQGRGAGEETQYF
TGTGCCTCCCAGGGGCGAGGAGCGGGGGAGGAGACCCAGTACTTC
>TRBJ2-7|TRBD1|TRBV7-9|.
CASSFRDSSPYEQYF
TGTGCCAGCAGCTTCCGGGACAGTTCACCGTACGAGCAGTACTTC
>TRBJ2-7|.|TRBV7-2|few
CASSLKVDRSNEQYF
TGTGCCAGCAGCTTAAAGGTAGACAGGAGCAACGAGCAGTACTTC
>TRBJ2-1|TRBD2|TRBV10-3|.
CAISKSGGSNEQFF
TGTGCCATCAGCAAAAGCGGGGGGTCCAATGAGCAGTTCTTC
>TRBJ2-1|.|TRBV2|few
CTSSERDNEQFF
TGTACCAGCAGTGAGCGCGACAATGAGCAGTTCTTC
>TRBJ2-3|.|TRBV6-6|once
CASSYSIAVDTQYF
TGTGCCAGCAGTTACTCGATCGCTGTAGATACGCAGTATTTT
>TRBJ2-2|.|TRBV24-1|.
CATSPPETGPNTGELFF
TGTGCCACCAGCCCCCCTGAAACAGGGCCGAACACCGGGGAGCTGTTTTTT
>TRBJ2-7|.|TRBV7-6|few
CASSLRWGAGYEQYF
TGTGCCAGCAGCCTACGGTGGGGGGCTGGTTACGAGCAGTACTTC
>TRBJ2-5|.|TRBV27|few
CASHRAQGEQYF
TGTGCCAGCCATCGGGCCCAGGGAGAGCAGTACTTC
>TRBJ1-1|.|TRBV5-1|few
CASSLEETEAFF
TGCGCCAGCAGCTTGGAGGAGACTGAAGCTTTCTTT
>TRBJ1-2|.|TRBV12-3/TRBV12-4|few
CASRRASLGYTF
TGTGCCAGCAGGCGGGCGTCACTAGGCTACACCTTC
>TRBJ2-3|TRBD2|TRBV29-1|.
CSVLLAGGGTQYF
TGCAGCGTTTTACTAGCGGGGGGGGGTACGCAGTATTTT
>TRBJ2-5|TRBD2|TRBV29-1|.
CSVAGGPGETQYF
TGCAGCGTTGCGGGGGGACCGGGAGAGACCCAGTACTTC
>TRBJ2-3|TRBD1|TRBV7-2|few
CASSPRGQITDTQYF
TGTGCCAGCAGCCCCCGGGGACAGATCACAGATACGCAGTATTTT
>TRBJ1-5|TRBD1|TRBV7-3|.
CASSLCSGQGASSNQPQHF
TGTGCCAGCAGCTTATGCTCGGGACAGGGGGCGAGTAGCAATCAGCCCCAGCATTTT
>TRBJ2-7|.|TRBV11-2|.
CASSLEVAGIYGQYF
TGTGCCAGCAGCTTAGAGGTGGCAGGGATCTACGGGCAGTACTTC
>TRBJ2-3|.|TRBV5-1|few
CASSLASQSTDTQYF
TGCGCCAGCAGCTTGGCGTCACAAAGCACAGATACGCAGTATTTT